This T cell receptor beta chain was captured by sequencing in a study of blood T cell repertoires in COVID-19. At the level of the study: Sample material is recorded as cDNA or gDNA derived from T cells, B-cell-depleted T cells, or PBMCs.

The method was immunoSEQ multiplex PCR; TCRdb's version includes in-frame clones alone and lacks a portion of them. The sample carries 200,000 to 300,000 clones, more than 85% recorded once. This CDR3 is built from 13 residues. In germline, CDR1 is SGHRS, CDR2 YFSETQ. The V end lost 0 bases, the J end lost 4 bases, and 6 bases lay between the germline ends. The J gene is TRBJ2-3, the V gene TRBV5-1, with D possibly matching TRBD2 (5 bases). The TCR was taken from a woman aged 60 to 75 with COVID-19, enrolled during active disease. Material: peripheral blood. This CDR3 reads CASSLELADTQYF. The CDR3 DNA reads as TGCGCCAGCAGCTTGGAACTAGCAGATACGCAGTATTTT.